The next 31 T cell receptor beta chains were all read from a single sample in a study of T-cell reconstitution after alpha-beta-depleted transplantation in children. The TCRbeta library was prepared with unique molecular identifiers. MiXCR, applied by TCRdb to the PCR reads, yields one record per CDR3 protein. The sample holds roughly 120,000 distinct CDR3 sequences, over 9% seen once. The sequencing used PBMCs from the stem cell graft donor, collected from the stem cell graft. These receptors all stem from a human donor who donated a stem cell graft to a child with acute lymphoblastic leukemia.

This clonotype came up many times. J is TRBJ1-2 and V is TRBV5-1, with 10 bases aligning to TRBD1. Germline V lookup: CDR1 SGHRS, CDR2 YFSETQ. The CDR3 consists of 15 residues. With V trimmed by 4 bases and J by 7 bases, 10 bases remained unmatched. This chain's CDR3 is CASSPPGQGRSGYTF. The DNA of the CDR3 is TGCGCCAGCAGCCCTCCGGGACAGGGGCGTTCTGGCTACACCTTC.

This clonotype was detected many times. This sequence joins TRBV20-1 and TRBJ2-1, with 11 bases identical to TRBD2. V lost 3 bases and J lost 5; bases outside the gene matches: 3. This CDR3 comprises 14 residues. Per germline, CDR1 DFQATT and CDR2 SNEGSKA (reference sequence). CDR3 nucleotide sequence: TGCAGTGCTAGGGTGACTAGCGGGGACAATGAGCAGTTCTTC. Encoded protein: CSARVTSGDNEQFF.

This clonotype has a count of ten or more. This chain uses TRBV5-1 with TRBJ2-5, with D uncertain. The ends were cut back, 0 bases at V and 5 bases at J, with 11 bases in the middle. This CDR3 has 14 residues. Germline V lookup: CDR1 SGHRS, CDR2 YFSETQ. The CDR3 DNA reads TGCGCCAGCAGCTTGGGGGCAGACGAGGAGACCCAGTACTTC. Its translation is CASSLGADEETQYF.

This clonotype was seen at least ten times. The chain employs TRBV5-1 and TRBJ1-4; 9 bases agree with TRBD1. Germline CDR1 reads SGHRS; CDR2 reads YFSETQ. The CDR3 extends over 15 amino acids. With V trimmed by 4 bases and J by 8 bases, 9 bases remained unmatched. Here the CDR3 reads CASSASGTGSEKLFF. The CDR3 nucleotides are TGCGCCAGCAGCGCTTCCGGGACAGGGAGCGAAAAACTGTTTTTT.

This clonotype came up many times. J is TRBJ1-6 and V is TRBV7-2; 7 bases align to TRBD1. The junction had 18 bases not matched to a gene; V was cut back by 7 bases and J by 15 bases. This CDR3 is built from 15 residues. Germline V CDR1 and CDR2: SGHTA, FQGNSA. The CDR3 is CASKPAGTASMVLHF. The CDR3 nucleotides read TGTGCCAGCAAACCGGCGGGGACAGCGAGTATGGTCCTCCACTTT.

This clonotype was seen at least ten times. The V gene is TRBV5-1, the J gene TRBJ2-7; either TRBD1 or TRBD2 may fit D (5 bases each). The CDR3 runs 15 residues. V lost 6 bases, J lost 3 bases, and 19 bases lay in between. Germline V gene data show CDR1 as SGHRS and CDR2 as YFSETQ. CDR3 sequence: CASTPYGIGGYEQYF. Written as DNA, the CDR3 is TGCGCCAGCACCCCGTACGGGATTGGGGGCTACGAGCAGTACTTC.

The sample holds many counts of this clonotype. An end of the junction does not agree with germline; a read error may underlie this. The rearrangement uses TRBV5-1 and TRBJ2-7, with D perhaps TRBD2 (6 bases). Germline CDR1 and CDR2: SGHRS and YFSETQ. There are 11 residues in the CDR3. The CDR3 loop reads CASSLGGEQYF. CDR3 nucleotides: TGTGCCAGCAGTTTGGGGGGCGAGCAGTACTTC.

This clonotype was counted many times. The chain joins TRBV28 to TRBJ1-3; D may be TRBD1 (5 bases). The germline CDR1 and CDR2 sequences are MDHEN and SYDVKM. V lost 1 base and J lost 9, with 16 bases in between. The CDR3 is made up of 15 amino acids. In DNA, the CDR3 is TGTGCCAGCAGTTTATCGAGACAGACCGGTGCCACCATATATTTT. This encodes CASSLSRQTGATIYF. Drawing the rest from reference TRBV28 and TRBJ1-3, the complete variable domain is DVKVTQSSRYLVKRTGEKVFLECVQDMDHENMFWYRQDPGLGLRLIYFSYDVKMKEKGDIPEGYSVSREKKERFSLILESASTNQTSMYLCASSLSRQTGATIYFGEGSWLTVV.

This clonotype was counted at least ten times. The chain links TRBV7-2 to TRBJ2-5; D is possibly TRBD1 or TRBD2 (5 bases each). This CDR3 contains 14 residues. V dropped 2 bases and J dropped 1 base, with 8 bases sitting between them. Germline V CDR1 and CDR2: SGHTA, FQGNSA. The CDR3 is CASSLLGTQETQYF. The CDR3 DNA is TGTGCCAGCAGCTTATTGGGGACCCAAGAGACCCAGTACTTC.

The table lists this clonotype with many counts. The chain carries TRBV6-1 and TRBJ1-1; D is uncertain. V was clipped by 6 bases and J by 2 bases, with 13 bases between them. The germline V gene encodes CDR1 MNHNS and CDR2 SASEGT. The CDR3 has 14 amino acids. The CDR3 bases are TGTGCCAGCAGCAATACAGCGATTAACACTGAAGCTTTCTTT. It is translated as CASSNTAINTEAFF.

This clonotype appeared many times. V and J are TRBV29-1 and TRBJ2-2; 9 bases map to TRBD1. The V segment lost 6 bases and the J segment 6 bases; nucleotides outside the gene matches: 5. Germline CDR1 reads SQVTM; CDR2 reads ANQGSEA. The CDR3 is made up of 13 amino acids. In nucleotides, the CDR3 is TGCAGCGTCGGGGACAGGGCGGCCGGGGAGCTGTTTTTT. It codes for CSVGDRAAGELFF.

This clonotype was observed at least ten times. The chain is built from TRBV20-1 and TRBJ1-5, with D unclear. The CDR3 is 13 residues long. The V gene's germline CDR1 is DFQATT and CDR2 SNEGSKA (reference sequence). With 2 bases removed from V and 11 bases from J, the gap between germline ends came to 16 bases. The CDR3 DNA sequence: TGCAGTGCTAGAATGCAGGCCAGTGAGGCCCAGCATTTT. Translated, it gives CSARMQASEAQHF.

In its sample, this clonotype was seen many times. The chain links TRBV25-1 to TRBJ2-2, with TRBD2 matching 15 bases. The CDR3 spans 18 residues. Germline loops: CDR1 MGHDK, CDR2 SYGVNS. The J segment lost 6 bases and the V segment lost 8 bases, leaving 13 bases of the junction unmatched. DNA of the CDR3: TGTGCCAGCCGCGGGACTAGCGGGAGGATTAAGGTCTCCGGGGAGCTGTTTTTT. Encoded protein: CASRGTSGRIKVSGELFF.

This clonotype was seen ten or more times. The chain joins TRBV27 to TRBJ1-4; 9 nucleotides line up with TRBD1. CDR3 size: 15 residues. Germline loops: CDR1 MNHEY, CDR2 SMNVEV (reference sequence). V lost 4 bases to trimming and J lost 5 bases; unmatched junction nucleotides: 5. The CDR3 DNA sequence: TGTGCCAGCAGTTCCTGGGGGACAGGGAATGAAAAACTGTTTTTT. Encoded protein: CASSSWGTGNEKLFF. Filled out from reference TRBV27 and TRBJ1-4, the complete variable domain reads EAQVTQNPRYLITVTGKKLTVTCSQNMNHEYMSWYRQDPGLGLRQIYYSMNVEVTDKGDVPEGYKVSRKEKRNFPLILESPSPNQTSLYFCASSSWGTGNEKLFFGSGTQLSVL.

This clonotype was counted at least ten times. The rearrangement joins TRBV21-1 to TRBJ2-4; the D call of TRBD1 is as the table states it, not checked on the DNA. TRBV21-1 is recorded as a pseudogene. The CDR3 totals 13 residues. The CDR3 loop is CASTTGTKNIQYF. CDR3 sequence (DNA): TGTGCCAGCACGACAGGGACCAAAAACATTCAGTACTTC.

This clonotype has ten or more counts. CDR3 sequence reads: CASSQRLDSTDTQYF. CDR3 DNA: TGTGCCAGCAGCCAACGACTAGATAGCACAGATACGCAGTATTTT. The genes are TRBV3-1 and TRBJ2-3; tentatively, D is TRBD2 (6 bases). Germline V gene sequence: CDR1 LGHDT, CDR2 YNNKEL (reference sequence). The V end lost 2 bases, the J end lost 0 bases, and 9 bases lay between the germline ends. This CDR3 contains 15 residues.

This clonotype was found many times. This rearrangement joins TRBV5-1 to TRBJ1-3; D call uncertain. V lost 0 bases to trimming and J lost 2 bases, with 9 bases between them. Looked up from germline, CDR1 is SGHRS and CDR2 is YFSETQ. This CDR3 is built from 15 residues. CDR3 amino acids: CASSLAGVTGNTIYF. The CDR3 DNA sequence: TGCGCCAGCAGCTTGGCCGGGGTGACTGGAAACACCATATATTTT.

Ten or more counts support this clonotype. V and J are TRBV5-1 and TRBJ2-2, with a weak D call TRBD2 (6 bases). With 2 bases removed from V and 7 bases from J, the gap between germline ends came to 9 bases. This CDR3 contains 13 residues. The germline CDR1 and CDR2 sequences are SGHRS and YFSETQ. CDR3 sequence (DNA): TGCGCCAGCAGCTTAACGGGGGACGGGGAGCTGTTTTTT. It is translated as CASSLTGDGELFF.

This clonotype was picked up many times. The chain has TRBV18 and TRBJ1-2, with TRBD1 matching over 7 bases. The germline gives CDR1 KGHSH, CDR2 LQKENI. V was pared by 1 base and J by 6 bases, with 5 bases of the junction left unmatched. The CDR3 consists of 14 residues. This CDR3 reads CASSPRQGTHGYTF. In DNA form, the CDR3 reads TGTGCCAGCTCACCACGACAGGGAACCCATGGCTACACCTTC.

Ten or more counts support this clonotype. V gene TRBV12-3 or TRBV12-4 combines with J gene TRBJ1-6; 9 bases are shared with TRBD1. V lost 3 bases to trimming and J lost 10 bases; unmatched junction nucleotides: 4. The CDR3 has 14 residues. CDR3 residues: CASSFDRGGSPLHF. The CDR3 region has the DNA TGTGCCAGCAGTTTCGACAGGGGGGGCTCACCCCTCCACTTT.

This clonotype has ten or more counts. The CDR3 protein is CASSNTEEGQETQYF. DNA for the CDR3: TGTGCCAGCAGTAATACCGAGGAGGGGCAAGAGACCCAGTACTTC. The chain carries TRBV12-3 or TRBV12-4 and TRBJ2-5; D possibly corresponds to TRBD2 (6 bases). This CDR3 has 15 residues. V was clipped by 5 bases and J by 2 bases, with 15 bases between them.

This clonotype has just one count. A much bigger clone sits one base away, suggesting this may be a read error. For the CDR3, the DNA is TGTGCCAGCAGCTTTAACTCGAACAATGAAGCTTTCTTT. Protein product: CASSFNSNNEAFF. The chain joins TRBV7-2 to TRBJ1-1; D call uncertain. This CDR3 contains 13 residues. Germline CDR1 SGHTA, CDR2 FQGNSA.

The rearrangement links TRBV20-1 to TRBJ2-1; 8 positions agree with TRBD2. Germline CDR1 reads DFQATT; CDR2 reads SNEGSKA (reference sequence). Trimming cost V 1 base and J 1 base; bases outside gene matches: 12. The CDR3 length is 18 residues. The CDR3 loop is CSARGYGTSGLSYNEQFF. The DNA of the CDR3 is TGCAGTGCTAGAGGATACGGTACTAGCGGTCTATCCTACAATGAGCAGTTCTTC.

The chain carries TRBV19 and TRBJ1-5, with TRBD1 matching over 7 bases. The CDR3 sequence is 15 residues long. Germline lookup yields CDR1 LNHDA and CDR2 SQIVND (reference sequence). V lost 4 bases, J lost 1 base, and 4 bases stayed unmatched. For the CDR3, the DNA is TGTGCCAGTAGTACTGGGACAGACAGCAATCAGCCCCAGCATTTT. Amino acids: CASSTGTDSNQPQHF.

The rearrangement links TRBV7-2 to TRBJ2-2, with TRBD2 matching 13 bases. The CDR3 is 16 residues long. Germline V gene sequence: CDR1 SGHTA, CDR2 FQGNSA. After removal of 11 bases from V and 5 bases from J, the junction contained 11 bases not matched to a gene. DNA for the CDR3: TGTGCCGGACGACTAGCGGGGGGCGAGGGGACCGGGGAGCTGTTTTTT. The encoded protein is CAGRLAGGEGTGELFF.

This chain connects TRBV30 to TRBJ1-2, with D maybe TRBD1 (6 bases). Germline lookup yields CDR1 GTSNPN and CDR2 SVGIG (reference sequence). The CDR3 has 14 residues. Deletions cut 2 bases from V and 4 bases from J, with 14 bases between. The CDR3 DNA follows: TGTGCCTGGAGTTCTGGGGGCGCTGGCTATGGCTACACCTTC. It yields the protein CAWSSGGAGYGYTF.

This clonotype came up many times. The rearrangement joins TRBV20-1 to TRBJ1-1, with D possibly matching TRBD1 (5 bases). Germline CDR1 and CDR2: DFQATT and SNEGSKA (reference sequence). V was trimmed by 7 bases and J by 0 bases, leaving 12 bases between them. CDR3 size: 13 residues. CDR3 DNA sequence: TGCAGTGTCGTCGACAGTATGAACACTGAAGCTTTCTTT. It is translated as CSVVDSMNTEAFF.

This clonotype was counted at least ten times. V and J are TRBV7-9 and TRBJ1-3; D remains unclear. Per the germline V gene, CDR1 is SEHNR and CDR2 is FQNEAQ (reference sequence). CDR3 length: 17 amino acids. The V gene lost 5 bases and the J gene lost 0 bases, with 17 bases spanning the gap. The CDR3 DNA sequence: TGTGCCAGCAGCAGTGCGGGGAACGGCGTCTCTGGAAACACCATATATTTT. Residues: CASSSAGNGVSGNTIYF.

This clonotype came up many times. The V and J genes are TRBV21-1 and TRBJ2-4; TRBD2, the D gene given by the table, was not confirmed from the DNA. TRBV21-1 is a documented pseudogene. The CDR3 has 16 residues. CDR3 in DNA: TGTGCCAGCAGAATGGAGGGAGGGCAAAGGAAAAACATTCAGTACTTC. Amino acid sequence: CASRMEGGQRKNIQYF.

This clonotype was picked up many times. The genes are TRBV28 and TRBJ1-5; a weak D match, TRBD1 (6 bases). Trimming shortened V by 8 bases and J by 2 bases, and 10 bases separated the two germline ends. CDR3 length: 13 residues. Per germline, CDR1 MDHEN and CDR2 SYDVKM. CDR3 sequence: CASVPGGNQPQHF. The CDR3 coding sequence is TGTGCCAGCGTTCCAGGGGGCAATCAGCCCCAGCATTTT.

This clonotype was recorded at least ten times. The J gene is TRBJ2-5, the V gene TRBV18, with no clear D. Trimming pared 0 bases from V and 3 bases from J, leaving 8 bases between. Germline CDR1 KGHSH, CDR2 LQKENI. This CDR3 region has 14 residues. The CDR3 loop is CASSPPTREETQYF. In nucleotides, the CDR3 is TGTGCCAGCTCACCACCGACAAGGGAAGAGACCCAGTACTTC.